The clone carrying this T cell receptor (beta chain) was detected a few times. The antigen is unknown. The data were obtained in a study of T cell repertoires in cytomegalovirus infection. The wider study: Used in the study were CMV epitopes, some recently identified and HLA-C-restricted, others well-studied and HLA-B-restricted. Shared public TCR beta signatures pointed to both CMV infection and a matching HLA type. Study findings and constraints: Summed public TCR beta family frequency identified CMV carriers bearing the relevant HLA. HLA-C-restricted, CMV-specific TCR beta clonotypes were dominant ex vivo.

In TCRdb, the reads were re-called with MiXCR into one record per CDR3 protein. The data contain tens of thousands of distinct CDR3 sequences, 20% to 25% of them singletons. V lost 7 bases, J lost 0 bases, and 25 bases lay in between. The CDR3 sequence is 19 residues long. Per the germline V gene, CDR1 is SGHAT and CDR2 is FQNNGV. The V and J genes are TRBV11-2 and TRBJ2-1, with D tentatively TRBD2 (6 bases). This clonotype originated in a human donor in good health (CMV status not recorded). Some clones in this sample may be carry-over from other donors' samples. The material sequenced was CD8+ T cells from cultured PBMCs, taken from culture after CMV antigen stimulation. The CDR3 DNA follows: TGTGCCAGCACCCCGGGGGAGGCTTTCCGCTCTCCCTCCTACAATGAGCAGTTCTTC. Translating gives CASTPGEAFRSPSYNEQFF.